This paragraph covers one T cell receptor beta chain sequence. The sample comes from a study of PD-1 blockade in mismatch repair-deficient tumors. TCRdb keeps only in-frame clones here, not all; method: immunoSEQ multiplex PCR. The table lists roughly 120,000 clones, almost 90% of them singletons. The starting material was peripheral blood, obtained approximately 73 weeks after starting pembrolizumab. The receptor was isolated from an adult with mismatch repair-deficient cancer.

The CDR3 loop is CASSWGGGELFF. The CDR3 DNA reads as TGTGCCAGCAGCTGGGGTGGCGGGGAGCTGTTTTTT. This chain uses TRBV7-9 with TRBJ2-2, with no clear D. The CDR3 spans 12 residues. CDR1 is SEHNR and CDR2 is FQNEAQ in the germline V gene (reference sequence). Trimming pared 4 bases from V and 7 bases from J, leaving 7 bases between.